This T cell receptor beta chain was profiled in a study of CXCR3-negative and CXCR3-positive naive CD8 T cells. Study conclusions and caveats: CXCR3-positive naive cells had TRB CDR3s that were more hydrophobic than CXCR3-negative naive cells had.

The CDR3 sequence is 14 residues long. The V gene's germline CDR1 is SGHTA and CDR2 FQGNSA. The authors made the TRB cDNA libraries by 5' RACE using UMI labels. TCRdb re-called the 5' RACE reads and shows each CDR3 protein once, DNA omitted. This sample's clone table lists roughly 89,000 distinct CDR3 sequences. As to this clonotype: Antigen specificity is unknown.

This clonotype was sampled from a human donor in good health. Some clones in this sample may be carry-over from other donors' samples. What was sequenced was naive CXCR3- CD8+ T cells from blood. The subset is: CD45RO-CCR7+CD27+CD95- naive CD8+ T cells lacking CXCR3 (TNR3-). The chain uses TRBV7-2 and TRBJ2-2. This CDR3 reads CASSFFSSTGELFF.